These 7 T cell receptor beta chains came from one sample sequenced in a study of lymphopenia after photon versus proton radiotherapy. The repertoire was sequenced with immunoSEQ multiplex PCR; TCRdb's copy has only in-frame clones and lacks some. Of 35,000 to 45,000 clones listed, about four fifths are singletons. Material: peripheral blood, obtained from a patient treated with proton-based radiotherapy. These receptors originate from a woman aged 70 to 79 with pancreatic cancer.

This clone was detected only once. V and J are TRBV6-5 and TRBJ2-5; the D gene is possibly TRBD2 (6 bases). From germline, CDR1 is MNHEY and CDR2 SVGAGI. The CDR3 runs to 13 residues. Trimming cost V 6 bases and J 5 bases, with 13 bases left between them. CDR3 DNA sequence: TGTGCCAGCAGACCGACGAGCGGGGAGACCCAGTACTTC. It is translated as CASRPTSGETQYF.

This chain uses TRBV5-1 with TRBJ2-5, with D perhaps given as TRBD1 or TRBD2 (5 bases each). CDR3 length equals 15 residues. The germline V and J ends were trimmed by 1 base and 2 bases, with 12 bases remaining between them. CDR1 is SGHRS, CDR2 YFSETQ, per germline. CDR3 sequence: CASSLRGVVQETQYF. CDR3 DNA sequence: TGCGCCAGCAGCTTGCGAGGGGTAGTACAAGAGACCCAGTACTTC.

This clone occurred once. The chain has TRBV30 and TRBJ1-4; D unresolved. The germline V and J ends were trimmed by 4 bases and 0 bases, with 12 bases remaining between them. Germline values: CDR1 GTSNPN, CDR2 SVGIG (reference sequence). The CDR3 is 15 amino acids. The CDR3 here is CAWTLDSSTNEKLFF. CDR3 nucleotide sequence: TGTGCCTGGACTTTAGATTCCTCAACTAATGAAAAACTGTTTTTT. Looking up the rest from reference TRBV30 and TRBJ1-4 gives the full variable domain: SQTIHQWPATLVQPVGSPLSLECTVEGTSNPNLYWYRQAAGRGLQLLFYSVGIGQISSEVPQNLSASRPQDRQFILSSKKLLLSDSGFYLCAWTLDSSTNEKLFFGSGTQLSVL.

This chain joins TRBV6-1 and TRBJ1-5; TRBD1 aligns across 7 bases. The CDR3 totals 16 residues. J was trimmed by 6 bases and V by 3 bases; bases with no gene match: 11. CDR1 and CDR2 (germline): MNHNS, SASEGT. This CDR3 reads CASSDARQGPTQPQHF. The DNA of the CDR3 is TGTGCCAGCAGTGACGCTAGACAGGGCCCGACTCAGCCCCAGCATTTT.

This clone was seen once. The chain carries TRBV28 and TRBJ1-1; no definite D call. V lost 7 bases to trimming and J lost 2 bases, with 5 bases between them. From germline, CDR1 is MDHEN and CDR2 SYDVKM. The CDR3 is 11 residues long. The CDR3 DNA is TGTGCCAGCAAGGTAAACACTGAAGCTTTCTTT. Translating gives CASKVNTEAFF. The variable domain in full, with the rest retrieved from reference TRBV28 and TRBJ1-1, is DVKVTQSSRYLVKRTGEKVFLECVQDMDHENMFWYRQDPGLGLRLIYFSYDVKMKEKGDIPEGYSVSREKKERFSLILESASTNQTSMYLCASKVNTEAFFGQGTRLTVV.

In DNA, the CDR3 is TGTGCCAGCAGTGTCTACAATCAGCCCCAGCATTTT. It is translated as CASSVYNQPQHF. J is TRBJ1-5 and V is TRBV6-1; D gene ambiguous. The V gene's germline CDR1 is MNHNS and CDR2 SASEGT. The ends were cut back, 4 bases at V and 3 bases at J, with 4 bases in the middle. The CDR3 is made up of 12 amino acids.

The rearrangement uses TRBV30 and TRBJ2-1; D call uncertain. From germline, CDR1 is GTSNPN and CDR2 SVGIG (reference sequence). This CDR3 has 11 residues. V gave up 0 bases and J gave up 10 bases, with 7 bases separating them. CDR3 nucleotides: TGTGCCTGGAGTGTACGCCGGGAGCAGTTCTTC. Encoded protein: CAWSVRREQFF.